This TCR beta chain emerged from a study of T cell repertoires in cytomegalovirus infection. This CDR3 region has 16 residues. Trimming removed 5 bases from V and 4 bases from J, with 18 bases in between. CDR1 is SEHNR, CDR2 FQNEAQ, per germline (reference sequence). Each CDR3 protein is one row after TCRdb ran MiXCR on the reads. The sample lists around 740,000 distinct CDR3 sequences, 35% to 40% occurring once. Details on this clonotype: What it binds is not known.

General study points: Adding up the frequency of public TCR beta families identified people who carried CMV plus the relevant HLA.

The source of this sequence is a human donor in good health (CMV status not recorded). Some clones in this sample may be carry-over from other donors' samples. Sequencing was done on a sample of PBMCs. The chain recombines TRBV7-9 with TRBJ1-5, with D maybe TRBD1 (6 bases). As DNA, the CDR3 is TGTGCCAGCAGCCCCCTCGGGGGGGGGGCGAATCAGCCCCAGCATTTT. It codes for CASSPLGGGANQPQHF.